This T cell receptor (beta chain) was retrieved from a study of shared clonotypes between healthy human individuals. Notes on the study in general: Represented diversity (both genetic and exposure-history) was limited by the small number of donors. Clonotypes which were not shared had lower generation probabilities than clonotypes that all four donors shared.

Turning to this clone: Its specificity is not known.

CD45RO-negative CD8 cells positively selected for CCR7 made up the naive population, which excluded terminally differentiated effector memory CD45RA+ cells. Sequencing was performed with immunoSEQ multiplex PCR; in TCRdb, only in-frame clones are kept and a portion is missing. The sample includes approximately 2,200,000 clones, under 95% of them seen just once. This receptor was identified in a man younger than 35 in good health. Some clones in this sample may be carry-over from other donors' samples. The specimen sequenced was naive CD8+ T cells from PBMCs.

The CDR3 nucleotides read TGTGCCAGCAGCCCAGCCGGCGAGCAGTACTTC. Its translation is CASSPAGEQYF. The gene calls are TRBV28 and TRBJ2-7; D uncertain. CDR1 and CDR2 (germline): MDHEN, SYDVKM. CDR3 size: 11 residues. Deletions cut 6 bases from V and 6 bases from J, with 9 bases between.